Listed here are 28 T cell receptor beta chains from one sample, sequenced in a study of cytomegalovirus exposure and HLA in healthy donors. The PCR contained 60 Vbeta and 13 Jbeta primers. Produced via immunoSEQ multiplex PCR; TCRdb's table is partial and in-frame only. The sample lists some 150,000 clones; roughly three quarters were seen once. Source material: PBMCs. All receptors derive from a male donor in good health and CMV-seronegative.

The rearrangement joins TRBV7-9 to TRBJ2-7, with D perhaps matching TRBD1 (5 bases). CDR3 length: 15 amino acids. Germline lookup yields CDR1 SEHNR and CDR2 FQNEAQ (reference sequence). The V and J ends lost 5 bases and 4 bases respectively, with 18 bases between them. In DNA form, the CDR3 reads TGTGCCAGCAGCCCCGAGCCCAGGGCTGCGTACGAGCAGTACTTC. Its protein is CASSPEPRAAYEQYF. Drawing the rest from reference TRBV7-9 and TRBJ2-7, the complete variable domain is DTGVSQNPRHKITKRGQNVTFRCDPISEHNRLYWYRQTLGQGPEFLTYFQNEAQLEKSRLLSDRFSAERPKGSFSTLEIQRTEQGDSAMYLCASSPEPRAAYEQYFGPGTRLTVT.

The chain joins TRBV29-1 to TRBJ1-1, with a weak D call TRBD1 (6 bases). The CDR3 covers 13 residues. With 6 bases removed from V and 0 bases from J, the gap between germline ends came to 11 bases. The germline gives CDR1 SQVTM, CDR2 ANQGSEA. CDR3 protein: CSVKTGLNTEAFF. DNA for the CDR3: TGCAGCGTAAAGACAGGACTGAACACTGAAGCTTTCTTT.

This clone is a singleton in its sample. Relative to the germline gene, one junction end is altered; a read error may explain this. The V and J genes are TRBV13 and TRBJ2-5; D may be TRBD2 (6 bases). The CDR3 has 15 residues. CDR1 is PRHDT, CDR2 FYEKMQ, per germline (reference sequence). The CDR3 is CASSFGGAPQEPQYF. CDR3 nucleotide sequence: TGTGCCAGCAGCTTTGGAGGGGCCCCTCAAGAGCCCCAGTACTTC.

The J gene is TRBJ2-1, the V gene TRBV5-5; no definite D call. Looked up from germline, CDR1 is SGHKS and CDR2 is YYEKEE (reference sequence). Trimming pared 4 bases from V and 6 bases from J, leaving 11 bases between. This CDR3 has 13 amino acids. CDR3 nucleotides: TGTGCCAGCAGCCCCGACAACGGCAATGAGCAGTTCTTC. This translates into CASSPDNGNEQFF.

The chain employs TRBV28 and TRBJ1-1; D perhaps matches TRBD1 (5 bases). CDR1 is MDHEN and CDR2 is SYDVKM in the germline V gene. V shed 5 bases and J shed 3 bases, with 16 bases lying between them. The CDR3 covers 15 residues. The CDR3 region is CASSRTGFKYTEAFF. The CDR3 DNA reads as TGTGCCAGCAGTCGAACAGGCTTCAAGTACACTGAAGCTTTCTTT.

This clone was counted between two and nine times. The chain has TRBV4-3 and TRBJ2-1, with D perhaps TRBD1 (5 bases). The length of the CDR3 is 16 residues. V lost 0 bases to trimming and J lost 4 bases, with 13 bases between them. Germline V gene sequence: CDR1 LGHNA, CDR2 YSLEER. The CDR3 sequence is CASSQETAPPYNEQFF. As DNA, the CDR3 is TGCGCCAGCAGCCAAGAGACAGCCCCGCCTTACAATGAGCAGTTCTTC.

This sequence joins TRBV30 and TRBJ2-3; 11 nucleotides align to TRBD1. The CDR3 extends over 18 amino acids. V lost 1 base to trimming and J lost 3 bases; unmatched junction nucleotides: 12. Germline V gives CDR1 GTSNPN, CDR2 SVGIG (reference sequence). The DNA of the CDR3 is TGTGCCTGGAGTGATCGGGGGGGGACAGGGGGTTGGACAGATACGCAGTATTTT. Protein sequence: CAWSDRGGTGGWTDTQYF.

The chain joins TRBV15 to TRBJ2-5; 7 nucleotides agree with TRBD1. CDR1 is LNHNV and CDR2 is YYDKDF in the germline V gene (reference sequence). Trimming removed 4 bases from V and 1 base from J; junction bases left unmatched: 3. CDR3 length: 14 residues. The CDR3 spells CATSIDRVQETQYF. CDR3 DNA: TGTGCCACCAGCATCGACAGGGTCCAAGAGACCCAGTACTTC.

This rearrangement joins TRBV14 to TRBJ1-2; TRBD1 matches 8 bases. CDR3 length: 16 amino acids. Per the germline V gene, CDR1 is SGHDN and CDR2 is FVKESK. Unmatched junction bases numbered 7, after V lost 2 bases and J lost 2 bases. The CDR3 reads CASSQWTGTGNYGYTF. The DNA for the CDR3 is TGTGCCAGCAGCCAATGGACAGGGACGGGGAACTATGGCTACACCTTC.

This chain joins TRBV7-9 and TRBJ2-7, with 9 nucleotides matching TRBD1. V was clipped by 5 bases and J by 2 bases; unmatched bases: 4. The CDR3 is 14 amino acids. Germline CDR1 SEHNR, CDR2 FQNEAQ (reference sequence). CDR3 loop: CASSPGTGTYEQYF. The CDR3 nucleotides are TGTGCCAGCAGCCCCGGGACAGGGACCTACGAGCAGTACTTC.

This clone was observed a few times. The rearrangement links TRBV29-1 to TRBJ2-2, with D uncertain. Germline lookup yields CDR1 SQVTM and CDR2 ANQGSEA. The V end was cut by 6 bases, the J end by 3 bases, with 8 bases between. This CDR3 has 12 amino acids. The CDR3 loop is CSVPTYTGELFF. The CDR3 DNA reads as TGCAGCGTGCCCACATACACCGGGGAGCTGTTTTTT.

The chain employs TRBV19 and TRBJ1-5; the match to TRBD1 covers 7 bases. This CDR3 spans 17 amino acids. CDR1 LNHDA and CDR2 SQIVND come from the germline V gene (reference sequence). V gave up 4 bases and J gave up 0 bases; unmatched junction bases: 9. CDR3 DNA: TGTGCCAGTAGTACCGGACAGGATCGCTATAGCAATCAGCCCCAGCATTTT. It encodes CASSTGQDRYSNQPQHF.

The V call is TRBV2, the J call TRBJ2-3, with TRBD1 as a possible D gene (5 bases). Deletions cut 6 bases from V and 5 bases from J, with 12 bases between. The CDR3 runs 13 residues. Germline V lookup: CDR1 SNHLY, CDR2 FYNNEI. The CDR3 sequence is CASSFRAEDTQYF. CDR3 sequence (DNA): TGTGCCAGCAGCTTCAGGGCAGAAGATACGCAGTATTTT.

The V call is TRBV29-1, the J call TRBJ1-2; TRBD1 matches at 8 bases. From germline, CDR1 is SQVTM and CDR2 ANQGSEA. After removal of 4 bases from V and 8 bases from J, the junction contained 0 bases not matched to a gene. The CDR3 has 10 residues. CDR3 sequence reads: CSVGQGGYTF. CDR3 DNA: TGCAGCGTTGGACAGGGGGGCTACACCTTC.

The chain is built from TRBV6-6 and TRBJ2-3; 12 nucleotides align to TRBD2. V was pared by 4 bases and J by 2 bases, with 4 bases of the junction left unmatched. The CDR3 contains 16 residues. Germline-derived CDR1 and CDR2 are MNHNY and SVGAGI (reference sequence). The CDR3 reads CASSFGLAGHTDTQYF. The CDR3 coding sequence is TGTGCCAGCAGTTTCGGACTAGCGGGGCACACAGATACGCAGTATTTT.

V is TRBV30 and J is TRBJ1-6; D call uncertain. The germline gives CDR1 GTSNPN, CDR2 SVGIG (reference sequence). The V end was cut by 4 bases, the J end by 9 bases, with 10 bases between. The length of the CDR3 is 12 residues. The CDR3 reads CAWTGTVSPLHF. The CDR3 DNA is TGTGCCTGGACAGGAACGGTTTCACCCCTCCACTTT.

V is TRBV4-3 and J is TRBJ2-5, with unresolved D. This CDR3 has 12 residues. The germline gives CDR1 LGHNA, CDR2 YSLEER. The V and J ends lost 4 bases and 2 bases respectively, with 5 bases between them. As DNA, the CDR3 is TGCGCCAGCAGCCGCGAGCAAGAGACCCAGTACTTC. It specifies CASSREQETQYF.

DNA for the CDR3: TGTGCCAGTAGTATACAGTTCACCGGGGAGCTGTTTTTT. It is translated as CASSIQFTGELFF. This chain links TRBV19 with TRBJ2-2; D ambiguous. V dropped 2 bases and J dropped 4 bases, with 5 bases sitting between them. Germline lookup yields CDR1 LNHDA and CDR2 SQIVND (reference sequence). The CDR3 has 13 residues.

The chain employs TRBV6-4 and TRBJ1-6, with TRBD1 identical over 10 bases. V shed 6 bases, J shed 10 bases, and the junction held 6 bases outside the gene matches. This CDR3 is built from 14 residues. CDR1 MRHNA and CDR2 SNTAGT come from the germline V gene. CDR3 bases: TGTGCCAGCAGCCCCGGGACAGGGGAGTCACCCCTCCACTTT. Protein product: CASSPGTGESPLHF.

The sample holds one count of this clone. The chain is built from TRBV30 and TRBJ1-4; weak D call: TRBD1 (5 bases). CDR1 GTSNPN and CDR2 SVGIG come from the germline V gene (reference sequence). The V and J ends lost 5 bases and 8 bases respectively, with 12 bases between them. The CDR3 extends over 12 amino acids. The CDR3 sequence is CAWGAGGEKLFF. CDR3 in DNA: TGTGCCTGGGGGGCCGGGGGGGAAAAACTGTTTTTT.

V and J are TRBV4-2 and TRBJ1-2; no definite D call. The CDR3 runs to 17 residues. V was clipped by 3 bases and J by 8 bases, with 25 bases between them. Germline V gives CDR1 LGHNA, CDR2 YNFKEQ. The CDR3 nucleotides read TGTGCCAGCAGCCACGATCCCGCGTTTAGGGAGATAGAGGGCTACACCTTC. Translating it yields CASSHDPAFREIEGYTF.

The chain recombines TRBV19 with TRBJ1-6; D may be TRBD1 (5 bases). The germline V gene has CDR1 LNHDA and CDR2 SQIVND (reference sequence). CDR3 size: 13 residues. Trimming pared 4 bases from V and 7 bases from J, leaving 8 bases between. CDR3 sequence (DNA): TGTGCCAGTAGTAAGACAGAGAATTCACCCCTCCACTTT. Translation gives CASSKTENSPLHF.

The rearrangement joins TRBV9 to TRBJ2-7; no clear D. The CDR3 has 14 residues. Germline V gene lookup returns CDR1 SGDLS and CDR2 YYNGEE. Trimming removed 3 bases from V and 0 bases from J, with 10 bases in between. The CDR3 loop reads CASSGNSFSYEQYF. The CDR3 DNA reads TGTGCCAGCAGCGGGAACAGTTTCTCCTACGAGCAGTACTTC.

This chain uses TRBV4-1 with TRBJ2-5; D remains unclear. This CDR3 contains 14 residues. Trimming removed 1 base from V and 0 bases from J, with 6 bases in between. Germline CDR1 MGHRA, CDR2 YSYEKL. The CDR3 DNA reads as TGCGCCAGCAGCCAAGCTTCGTACCAAGAGACCCAGTACTTC. Translating gives CASSQASYQETQYF.

Comments on this clone: Compared with germline, one end of the junction differs, possibly owing to a read error. The chain recombines TRBV7-9 with TRBJ2-7, with D perhaps being TRBD1 or TRBD2 (5 bases each). Germline V lookup: CDR1 SEHNR, CDR2 FQNEAQ (reference sequence). There are 13 residues in the CDR3. The CDR3 is CSSSLGEWYEQYF. CDR3 sequence (DNA): TGTTCCAGCAGCTTAGGGGAGTGGTACGAGCAGTACTTC.

CDR3 sequence reads: CASSQGVSGGRETQYF. CDR3 coding DNA: TGCGCCAGCAGCCAAGGAGTTAGCGGGGGGAGGGAGACCCAGTACTTC. The genes are TRBV4-3 and TRBJ2-5; TRBD2 matches 10 bases. V trimming: 1 base; J trimming: 5 bases; junction bases outside the gene matches: 7. The germline gives CDR1 LGHNA, CDR2 YSLEER. The CDR3 sequence is 16 residues long.

The chain carries TRBV6-6 and TRBJ1-5, with 10 bases lining up with TRBD1. Germline-derived CDR1 and CDR2 are MNHNY and SVGAGI (reference sequence). J lost 5 bases, V lost 9 bases, and 10 bases had no gene match. The CDR3 has 15 residues. This CDR3 is CASTGRQGADQPQHF. In DNA, the CDR3 is TGTGCCAGTACCGGGAGACAGGGGGCGGATCAGCCCCAGCATTTT.

In nucleotides, the CDR3 is TGTGCCAGTAGTAGGTCGGACACCAATAGCAATCAGCCCCAGCATTTT. Translated, it gives CASSRSDTNSNQPQHF. V usage is TRBV19 and J usage is TRBJ1-5, with D maybe TRBD1 (5 bases). CDR1 is LNHDA and CDR2 is SQIVND in the germline V gene (reference sequence). V was trimmed by 4 bases and J by 0 bases, leaving 13 bases between them. This CDR3 has 16 residues.